This entry lists 19 T cell receptor beta chains sequenced from one sample in a study of blood T cell repertoires in COVID-19. Sequencing was performed with immunoSEQ multiplex PCR; in TCRdb, only in-frame clones are kept and a portion is missing. The sample comprises roughly 42,000 clones, roughly 87% of which are singletons, and under 4.5% rests with the top ten. Specimen: peripheral blood. These TCRs come from a man aged 60-69 years with acute or convalescent COVID-19.

The V and J genes are TRBV24-1 and TRBJ2-1, with no clear D. Germline lookup yields CDR1 KGHDR and CDR2 SFDVKD. The CDR3 consists of 17 residues. Trimming took off 5 bases at V and 2 bases at J, with 18 bases between the two ends. For the CDR3, the DNA is TGTGCCACCAGTGGCCTCGCCACAGAACCGCCCTACAATGAGCAGTTCTTC. This encodes CATSGLATEPPYNEQFF.

This chain uses TRBV19 with TRBJ1-3, with 8 bases that match TRBD1. This CDR3 contains 13 residues. Germline-derived CDR1 and CDR2 are LNHDA and SQIVND (reference sequence). Trimming removed 7 bases from V and 9 bases from J; junction bases left unmatched: 8. Here the CDR3 reads CASNADRAGTIYF. For the CDR3, the DNA is TGTGCCAGTAACGCGGACAGGGCGGGCACCATATATTTT.

The V and J genes are TRBV6-2 or TRBV6-3 and TRBJ2-5; maybe TRBD1 (5 bases). This CDR3 contains 13 residues. Deletions cut 2 bases from V and 4 bases from J, with 8 bases between. Germline V CDR1 and CDR2: MNHEY, SVGEGT. The DNA for the CDR3 is TGTGCCAGCAGTTACCACAGGAGAGAGACCCAGTACTTC. This codes for CASSYHRRETQYF.

The CDR3 nucleotides are TGTGCCAGCAGCCAGGCCGCAGGGGCCGGAAACACCATATATTTT. It translates to CASSQAAGAGNTIYF. The V and J genes are TRBV3-1 (or the pseudogene TRBV3-2) and TRBJ1-3; D might be TRBD1 (6 bases). This CDR3 has 15 residues. CDR1 and CDR2 (germline): LGHDT, YNNKEL (reference sequence). Trimming pared 3 bases from V and 4 bases from J, leaving 13 bases between.

The chain combines TRBV5-6 with TRBJ1-2, with a weak D call TRBD1 (5 bases). This CDR3 spans 13 amino acids. Germline V gene data show CDR1 as SGHDT and CDR2 as YYEEEE. V was trimmed by 2 bases and J by 2 bases, leaving 7 bases between them. The CDR3 DNA reads as TGTGCCAGCAGCTTAGGACAAAACTATGGCTACACCTTC. Protein: CASSLGQNYGYTF.

The chain links TRBV2 to TRBJ2-1; 9 positions agree with TRBD2. Trimming took 4 bases from V and 7 from J; bases not matched to a gene: 8. The CDR3 consists of 15 residues. In germline, CDR1 is SNHLY, CDR2 FYNNEI. In DNA form, the CDR3 reads TGTGCCAGCAGTGGCGGGACTAGCCTGAGGAATGAGCAGTTCTTC. Encoded protein: CASSGGTSLRNEQFF.

The rearrangement joins TRBV3-1 (or the pseudogene TRBV3-2) to TRBJ1-5, with D unclear. The length of the CDR3 is 15 residues. Trimming pared 0 bases from V and 6 bases from J, leaving 12 bases between. The germline V gene has CDR1 LGHDT and CDR2 YNNKEL (reference sequence). The CDR3 DNA sequence: TGTGCCAGCAGCCAAGAGCCCCCCGGCGGTCAGCCCCAGCATTTT. Its translation is CASSQEPPGGQPQHF.

This clone came up once. The V and J genes are TRBV21-1 and TRBJ1-5; TRBD1 is the table's D call, not checked against the DNA. TRBV21-1 is recorded as a pseudogene. The CDR3 spans 14 residues. The CDR3 DNA is TGTGCCAGCAGCAAGCAGGTACGCAATCAGCCCCAGCATTTT. Its translation: CASSKQVRNQPQHF.

The chain is built from TRBV19 and TRBJ1-2; D is ambiguous. V was cut by 5 bases and J by 4 bases, with 17 bases left in between. This CDR3 contains 15 residues. Germline CDR1 is LNHDA and CDR2 is SQIVND (reference sequence). CDR3 region: CASSSTPDSSYGYTF. The CDR3, as DNA: TGTGCCAGTAGTTCAACACCCGACTCGAGCTATGGCTACACCTTC. Filled out from reference TRBV19 and TRBJ1-2, the complete variable domain reads DGGITQSPKYLFRKEGQNVTLSCEQNLNHDAMYWYRQDPGQGLRLIYYSQIVNDFQKGDIAEGYSVSREKKESFPLTVTSAQKNPTAFYLCASSSTPDSSYGYTFGSGTRLTVV.

In this sample, this clone turned up a few times. The chain has TRBV5-4 and TRBJ2-3, with a tentative D call TRBD2 (5 bases). This CDR3 is built from 17 residues. Looked up from germline, CDR1 is SGHNT and CDR2 is YYREEE (reference sequence). The V end was cut by 3 bases, the J end by 2 bases, with 19 bases between. Here the CDR3 reads CASSSPMRVGLTDTQYF. In DNA, the CDR3 is TGTGCCAGCAGCTCCCCCATGAGGGTTGGTCTCACAGATACGCAGTATTTT.

This sequence joins TRBV9 and TRBJ1-4; D unclear. Germline V gene lookup returns CDR1 SGDLS and CDR2 YYNGEE. Trimming took 0 bases from V and 0 from J, leaving 9 bases between them. This CDR3 has 16 amino acids. This chain's CDR3 is CASSVGFSATNEKLFF. The CDR3 bases are TGTGCCAGCAGCGTAGGATTCAGCGCAACTAATGAAAAACTGTTTTTT.

The rearrangement links TRBV13 to TRBJ1-1; a possible D gene is TRBD1 (5 bases). The CDR3 extends over 16 amino acids. Germline V gives CDR1 PRHDT, CDR2 FYEKMQ (reference sequence). V lost 4 bases to trimming and J lost 0 bases, with 15 bases between them. This CDR3 is CASSSTQRGMNTEAFF. The CDR3 DNA follows: TGTGCCAGCAGCTCCACCCAAAGGGGCATGAACACTGAAGCTTTCTTT.

This chain links TRBV28 with TRBJ2-7; TRBD1 is a possible D gene (6 bases). The germline V and J ends were trimmed by 4 bases and 6 bases, with 13 bases remaining between them. The CDR3 runs to 13 residues. Germline loops: CDR1 MDHEN, CDR2 SYDVKM. The CDR3 reads CASSWTVMAEQYF. The CDR3 DNA follows: TGTGCCAGCAGTTGGACAGTAATGGCCGAGCAGTACTTC.

This clone occurred once. The chain carries TRBV7-2 and TRBJ1-2, with D hard to call. Per germline, CDR1 SGHTA and CDR2 FQGNSA. Trimming left V 2 bases short and J 0 bases short, with 19 bases between. CDR3 length: 18 amino acids. The CDR3 DNA follows: TGTGCCAGCAGCTTACTCTTTGAGGAGCACCTTACTAACTATGGCTACACCTTC. Its translation: CASSLLFEEHLTNYGYTF.

V gene TRBV7-8 combines with J gene TRBJ1-2; 8 positions match TRBD1. V was pared by 5 bases and J by 1 base, with 9 bases of the junction left unmatched. This CDR3 comprises 16 residues. Looked up from germline, CDR1 is SGHVS and CDR2 is FQNEAQ. This chain's CDR3 is CASSPRTGQGNYGYTF. Here the CDR3 DNA reads TGTGCCAGCAGCCCTCGGACAGGGCAGGGTAACTATGGCTACACCTTC.

This clone appeared a few times. The V call is TRBV30, the J call TRBJ1-5; TRBD1 is a possible D gene (6 bases). The CDR3 is 17 residues long. Germline CDR1 reads GTSNPN; CDR2 reads SVGIG (reference sequence). Trimming removed 1 base at V and 0 bases at J, with 16 bases between. Here the CDR3 DNA reads TGTGCCTGGAGTGAGACAGGCCGGGGCCATAGCAATCAGCCCCAGCATTTT. Its protein is CAWSETGRGHSNQPQHF.

The chain uses TRBV6-1 and TRBJ1-5; 7 positions match TRBD1. Germline values: CDR1 MNHNS, CDR2 SASEGT. The CDR3 extends over 13 amino acids. V lost 3 bases to trimming and J lost 6 bases; unmatched junction nucleotides: 2. CDR3 region: CASSETGRQPQHF. The DNA of the CDR3 is TGTGCCAGCAGTGAGACAGGGCGTCAGCCCCAGCATTTT.

This clone appeared once. This chain connects TRBV5-1 to TRBJ1-1; D is undetermined. CDR3 length: 14 residues. Deletions cut 0 bases from V and 3 bases from J, with 9 bases between. The germline V gene encodes CDR1 SGHRS and CDR2 YFSETQ. Written as DNA, the CDR3 is TGCGCCAGCAGCTTGGACAGAGTATACACTGAAGCTTTCTTT. Amino acid sequence: CASSLDRVYTEAFF.

The chain recombines TRBV7-9 with TRBJ2-5; 8 positions agree with TRBD1. The germline V gene has CDR1 SEHNR and CDR2 FQNEAQ (reference sequence). V lost 1 base to trimming and J lost 6 bases; unmatched junction nucleotides: 19. The CDR3 is made up of 19 amino acids. The CDR3 reads CASSLVQWVGQDGPKTQYF. For the CDR3, the DNA is TGTGCCAGCAGCTTAGTGCAGTGGGTGGGACAGGACGGCCCCAAGACCCAGTACTTC. Looking up the rest from reference TRBV7-9 and TRBJ2-5 gives the full variable domain: DTGVSQNPRHKITKRGQNVTFRCDPISEHNRLYWYRQTLGQGPEFLTYFQNEAQLEKSRLLSDRFSAERPKGSFSTLEIQRTEQGDSAMYLCASSLVQWVGQDGPKTQYFGPGTRLLVL.